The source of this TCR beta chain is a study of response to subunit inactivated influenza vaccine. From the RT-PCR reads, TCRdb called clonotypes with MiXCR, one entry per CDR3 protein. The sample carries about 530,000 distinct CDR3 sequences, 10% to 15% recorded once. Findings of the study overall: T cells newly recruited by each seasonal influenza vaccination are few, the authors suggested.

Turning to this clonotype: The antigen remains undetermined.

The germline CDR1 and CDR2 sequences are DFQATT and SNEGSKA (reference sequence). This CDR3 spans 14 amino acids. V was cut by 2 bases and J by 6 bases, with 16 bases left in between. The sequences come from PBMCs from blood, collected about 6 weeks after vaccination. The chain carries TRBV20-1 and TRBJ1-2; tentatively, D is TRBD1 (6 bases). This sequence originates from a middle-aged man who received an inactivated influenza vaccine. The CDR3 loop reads CSARSGGRNDGYTF. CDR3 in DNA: TGCAGTGCTAGATCCGGGGGCCGGAATGATGGCTACACCTTC.